What follows is one T cell receptor (beta chain) and its context. Germline V gene sequence: CDR1 SGDLS, CDR2 YYNGEE. The CDR3 sequence is 15 residues long. V trimming: 0 bases; J trimming: 5 bases; junction bases outside the gene matches: 5. The entry originates in a study of cytotoxic CD8 clonotypes in ibrutinib-treated CLL. Study as a whole: Included were 11 relapsed/refractory and about 15 treatment-naive patients, of whom 17 were IGHV unmutated.

Profiled with immunoSEQ multiplex PCR; TCRdb holds only in-frame clones, not every one. Here the sample spans 150,000 to 250,000 clones, approximately 72% being singletons. The V gene is TRBV9, the J gene TRBJ2-3; TRBD1 matches 8 bases. The TCR comes from a human donor with chronic lymphocytic leukemia. The sample consisted of PBMCs, taken after 24 months of ibrutinib treatment. CDR3 coding DNA: TGTGCCAGCAGCGTAGAACAGGGGGTGGGAGATACGCAGTATTTT. The encoded protein is CASSVEQGVGDTQYF. Variable domain in full (rest from reference TRBV9 and TRBJ2-3): DSGVTQTPKHLITATGQRVTLRCSPRSGDLSVYWYQQSLDQGLQFLIQYYNGEERAKGNILERFSAQQFPDLHSELNLSSLELGDSALYFCASSVEQGVGDTQYFGPGTRLTVL.